These 19 T cell receptor beta chains share one sample of origin, sequenced in a study of T cells in Graves' hyperthyroidism and ophthalmopathy. RNA transcripts were the template for amplifying TCR beta CDR3 regions. TCR CDR3 regions were first amplified by RT-PCR with HTBI primers. TCRdb processed the multiplex PCR reads anew with MiXCR; each CDR3 protein has one entry. Of under 600,000 distinct CDR3 sequences listed, 16% were seen once; the top ten hold 2.5% to 4%. The sequencing sample was made of blood. These receptors were obtained from a woman in her forties with Graves' ophthalmopathy.

This clonotype was seen at least ten times. V is TRBV12-3 or TRBV12-4 and J is TRBJ2-1, with 9 bases matching TRBD2. V was pared by 4 bases and J by 4 bases, with 5 bases of the junction left unmatched. The length of the CDR3 is 15 residues. Here the CDR3 DNA reads TGTGCCAGCAGTTCCACGGGACTAGCTTACAATGAGCAGTTCTTC. It encodes CASSSTGLAYNEQFF.

This clonotype was counted at least ten times. The chain carries TRBV2 and TRBJ2-1; D is possibly TRBD2 (6 bases). V lost 11 bases and J lost 9, with 20 bases in between. The CDR3 is made up of 13 amino acids. CDR1 and CDR2 (germline): SNHLY, FYNNEI. The CDR3 is CASLGTSGGEQFF. For the CDR3, the DNA is TGTGCCTCCCTGGGGACTTCCGGCGGTGAGCAGTTCTTC.

The J gene is TRBJ2-7, the V gene TRBV6-2 or TRBV6-3; 7 bases fit TRBD2. This CDR3 is 19 amino acids long. V shed 4 bases and J 11 bases; nucleotides not matched to a gene: 29. Per the germline V gene, CDR1 is MNHEY and CDR2 is SVGEGT. The CDR3 DNA follows: TGTGCCAGCAGTTCCTTTGACCTAAAAAGCGGGATCCGTAAGCGAGCAAAGTACTTC. Translation gives CASSSFDLKSGIRKRAKYF.

A single count supports this clonotype. This rearrangement joins TRBV9 to TRBJ2-2; D not resolved. CDR1 and CDR2 (germline): SGDLS, YYNGEE. V lost 2 bases and J 3 bases, leaving 8 bases between the germline ends. The CDR3 is 14 residues long. CDR3 in amino acids: CASSVRMDTGELFF. In DNA, the CDR3 is TGTGCCAGCAGCGTGAGGATGGACACCGGGGAGCTGTTTTTT.

The gene calls are TRBV7-8 and TRBJ2-1; maybe TRBD1 (7 bases). CDR1 SGHVS and CDR2 FQNEAQ come from the germline V gene. Trimming cost V 2 bases and J 4 bases, with 15 bases left between them. The CDR3 runs to 16 residues. CDR3 residues: CASSLIFRGAYNEQFF. CDR3 in DNA: TGTGCCAGCAGCTTAATCTTCAGGGGGGCGTACAATGAGCAGTTCTTC.

This clonotype was counted many times. This sequence joins TRBV12-3 or TRBV12-4 and TRBJ2-1; a weak D match, TRBD2 (5 bases). This CDR3 region has 15 residues. Trimming stripped 6 bases from V and 0 bases from J, with 12 bases between. The CDR3 region is CASSPRSASYNEQFF. Written as DNA, the CDR3 is TGTGCCAGCAGCCCACGTAGCGCCTCCTACAATGAGCAGTTCTTC.

This chain uses TRBV9 with TRBJ2-3; D possibly matches TRBD1 or TRBD2 (5 bases each). Germline CDR1 reads SGDLS; CDR2 reads YYNGEE. The CDR3 contains 15 residues. The V gene lost 4 bases and the J gene lost 1 base, with 13 bases spanning the gap. CDR3 protein: CASSTGPRGTDTQYF. CDR3 nucleotides: TGTGCCAGCAGCACAGGTCCGCGGGGCACAGATACGCAGTATTTT. The full variable domain, rest sourced from reference TRBV9 and TRBJ2-3, is DSGVTQTPKHLITATGQRVTLRCSPRSGDLSVYWYQQSLDQGLQFLIQYYNGEERAKGNILERFSAQQFPDLHSELNLSSLELGDSALYFCASSTGPRGTDTQYFGPGTRLTVL.

A remark on this clonotype: Being one base from a much bigger clone, this may be a read error. The chain combines TRBV28 with TRBJ2-1, with 9 positions matching TRBD2. V lost 2 bases to trimming and J lost 10 bases; unmatched junction nucleotides: 6. The germline V gene has CDR1 MDHEN and CDR2 SYDVKM. The CDR3 sequence is 14 residues long. The CDR3 protein is CASSLGGRAHEQFF. In DNA form, the CDR3 reads TGTGCCAGCAGTTTAGGCGGGAGGGCCCACGAGCAGTTCTTC.

This clonotype was counted ten times or more. The rearrangement links TRBV7-3 to TRBJ2-7, with 7 positions matching TRBD1. V trimming: 5 bases; J trimming: 5 bases; junction bases outside the gene matches: 9. Germline CDR1 and CDR2: SGHTA and FQGTGA. The CDR3 is 14 residues long. The CDR3 DNA reads as TGTGCCAGCAGCCCCTACAGGGGAAGCGACGAGCAGTACTTC. It specifies CASSPYRGSDEQYF.

This chain links TRBV5-8 with TRBJ2-2; 8 positions agree with TRBD1. Germline trimming cut 4 bases from V and 4 bases from J; bases unmatched to any gene: 9. This CDR3 spans 16 amino acids. The germline V gene has CDR1 SGHTS and CDR2 YDEGEE. The CDR3 DNA is TGTGCCAGCAGCGATTGGTTTGGACAGGGCACCGGGGAGCTGTTTTTT. Its translation is CASSDWFGQGTGELFF.

In this sample, this clonotype turned up a few times. The chain recombines TRBV7-9 with TRBJ2-5; D not certain. Trimming pared 2 bases from V and 4 bases from J, leaving 14 bases between. From germline, CDR1 is SEHNR and CDR2 FQNEAQ (reference sequence). CDR3 length: 15 residues. Here the CDR3 DNA reads TGTGCCAGCAGCTTATCGCAAAGCTGGGGAGAGACCCAGTACTTC. Protein sequence: CASSLSQSWGETQYF.

In this sample, this clonotype turned up many times. Possible read error: a much larger clone is one base away. The chain combines TRBV7-2 with TRBJ2-1, with unresolved D. CDR1 and CDR2 from the germline V gene are SGHTA and FQGNSA. The CDR3 loop spans 12 amino acids. V was shortened by 1 base and J by 6 bases, with 4 bases between the two germline ends. The DNA for the CDR3 is TGTGCCAGCAGCTTAGTGGCCAATGAGCAGTTCTTC. It yields the protein CASSLVANEQFF.

This clonotype occurred many times. The J gene is TRBJ2-1, the V gene TRBV6-1; D ambiguous. The CDR3 has 13 residues. CDR1 and CDR2 (germline): MNHNS, SASEGT. V was cut by 2 bases and J by 6 bases, with 8 bases left in between. In DNA, the CDR3 is TGTGCCAGCAGTGAAAGCATAAGCAATGAGCAGTTCTTC. Encoded protein: CASSESISNEQFF.

V gene TRBV27 combines with J gene TRBJ2-7; the D is unclear. The CDR3 loop spans 13 amino acids. V lost 0 bases to trimming and J lost 3 bases, with 6 bases between them. Germline V CDR1 and CDR2: MNHEY, SMNVEV (reference sequence). DNA for the CDR3: TGTGCCAGCAGTTTATCCTCTAACTACGAGCAGTACTTC. This translates into CASSLSSNYEQYF.

The chain couples TRBV6-1 to TRBJ2-2; 8 positions match TRBD1. With V trimmed by 7 bases and J by 4 bases, 8 bases remained unmatched. Per the germline V gene, CDR1 is MNHNS and CDR2 is SASEGT. The CDR3 extends over 15 amino acids. CDR3 coding DNA: TGTGCCAGCATTGAGAGACAGGGGACCACCGGGGAGCTGTTTTTT. It is translated as CASIERQGTTGELFF.

This rearrangement joins TRBV19 to TRBJ2-1, with TRBD1 matching over 7 bases. This CDR3 spans 14 amino acids. Trimming at V came to 7 bases and at J to 4 bases, leaving 7 bases not matched to a gene. The germline gives CDR1 LNHDA, CDR2 SQIVND (reference sequence). The DNA of the CDR3 is TGTGCCAGTAAGAGAGGGACAGAGTACAATGAGCAGTTCTTC. Its translation: CASKRGTEYNEQFF.

This clonotype appeared many times. J is TRBJ2-5 and V is TRBV20-1; no definite D call. CDR1 and CDR2 (germline): DFQATT, SNEGSKA (reference sequence). The CDR3 is made up of 12 amino acids. V was cut by 1 base and J by 2 bases, with 5 bases left in between. This chain's CDR3 is CSARAAQETQYF. The DNA for the CDR3 is TGCAGTGCTAGAGCCGCACAAGAGACCCAGTACTTC.

This clonotype was seen only a few times. The CDR3 sequence: CASSYRGPLKGNTIYF. CDR3 nucleotides: TGTGCCAGCAGTTACCGGGGCCCTTTGAAAGGAAACACCATATATTTT. The chain uses TRBV6-5 and TRBJ1-3; D possibly corresponds to TRBD1 (5 bases). The CDR3 extends over 16 amino acids. Trimming stripped 2 bases from V and 4 bases from J, with 15 bases between. Germline CDR1 reads MNHEY; CDR2 reads SVGAGI.

This clonotype was recorded at least ten times. The J gene is TRBJ1-5, the V gene TRBV5-1; unclear D gene. The CDR3 runs 15 residues. V was pared by 1 base and J by 7 bases, with 15 bases between. Germline-derived CDR1 and CDR2 are SGHRS and YFSETQ. The DNA of the CDR3 is TGCGCCAGCAGCTTGACCGCGGGTTTGGGGCAGCCCCAGCATTTT. Translation gives CASSLTAGLGQPQHF.